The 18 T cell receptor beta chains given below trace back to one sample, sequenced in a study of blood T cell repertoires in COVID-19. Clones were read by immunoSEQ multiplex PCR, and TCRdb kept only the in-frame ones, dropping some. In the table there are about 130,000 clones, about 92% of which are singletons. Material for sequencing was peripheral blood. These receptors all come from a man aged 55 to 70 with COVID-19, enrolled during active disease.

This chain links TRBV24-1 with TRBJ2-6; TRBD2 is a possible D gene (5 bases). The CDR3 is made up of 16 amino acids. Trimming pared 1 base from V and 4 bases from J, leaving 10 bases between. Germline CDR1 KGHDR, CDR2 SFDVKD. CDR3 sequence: CATSDLSGNGANVLTF. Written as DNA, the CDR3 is TGTGCCACCAGTGATTTATCGGGGAACGGGGCCAACGTCCTGACTTTC.

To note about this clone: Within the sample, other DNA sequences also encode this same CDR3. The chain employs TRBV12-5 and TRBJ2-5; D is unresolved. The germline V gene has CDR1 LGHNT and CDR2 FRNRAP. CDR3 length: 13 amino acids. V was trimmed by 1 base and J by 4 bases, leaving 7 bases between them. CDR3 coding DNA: TGTGCTAGTGGTTTGGCGGGTTTAGAGACCCAGTACTTC. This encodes CASGLAGLETQYF.

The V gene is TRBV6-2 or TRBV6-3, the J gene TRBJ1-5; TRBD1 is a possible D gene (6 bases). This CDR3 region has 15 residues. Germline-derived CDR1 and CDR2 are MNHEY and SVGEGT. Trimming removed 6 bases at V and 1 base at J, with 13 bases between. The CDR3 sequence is CASSWGTTSNQPQHF. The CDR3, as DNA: TGTGCCAGCAGCTGGGGGACAACGAGCAATCAGCCCCAGCATTTT.

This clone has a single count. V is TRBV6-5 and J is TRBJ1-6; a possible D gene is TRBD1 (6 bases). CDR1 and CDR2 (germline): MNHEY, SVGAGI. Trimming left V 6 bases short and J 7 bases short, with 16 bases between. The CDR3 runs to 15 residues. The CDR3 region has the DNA TGTGCCAGCAGCCGTTCGGGGGGCGAGAATTCACCCCTCCACTTT. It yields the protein CASSRSGGENSPLHF.

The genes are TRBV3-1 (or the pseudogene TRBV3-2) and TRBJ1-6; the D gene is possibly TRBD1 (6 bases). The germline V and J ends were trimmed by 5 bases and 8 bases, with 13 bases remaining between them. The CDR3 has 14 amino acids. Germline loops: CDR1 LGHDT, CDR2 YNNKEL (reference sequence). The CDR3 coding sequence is TGTGCCAGCAGCACCTCAGGGGATTATTCACCCCTCCACTTT. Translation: CASSTSGDYSPLHF.

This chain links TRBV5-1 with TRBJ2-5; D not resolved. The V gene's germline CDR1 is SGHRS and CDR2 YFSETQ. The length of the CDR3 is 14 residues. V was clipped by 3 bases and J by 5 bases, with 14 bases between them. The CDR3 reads CASSSRLSGETQYF. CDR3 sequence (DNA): TGCGCCAGCAGCTCGAGGCTTAGTGGTGAGACCCAGTACTTC.

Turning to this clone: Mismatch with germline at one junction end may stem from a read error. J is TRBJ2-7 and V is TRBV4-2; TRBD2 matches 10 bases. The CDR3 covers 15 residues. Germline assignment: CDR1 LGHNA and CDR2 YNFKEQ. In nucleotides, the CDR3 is TGTGCCAGCAGCCTAGAGATGACTAGCGGGTCCCCGGGGATTTTC. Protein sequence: CASSLEMTSGSPGIF.

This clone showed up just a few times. CDR3 coding DNA: TGTGCCAGCAGTTCCTTCGGGTTGTACGAGCAGTACTTC. Translation: CASSSFGLYEQYF. The rearrangement uses TRBV12-3 or TRBV12-4 and TRBJ2-7; D gene unclear. This CDR3 region has 13 residues. The ends were cut back, 4 bases at V and 4 bases at J, with 11 bases in the middle.

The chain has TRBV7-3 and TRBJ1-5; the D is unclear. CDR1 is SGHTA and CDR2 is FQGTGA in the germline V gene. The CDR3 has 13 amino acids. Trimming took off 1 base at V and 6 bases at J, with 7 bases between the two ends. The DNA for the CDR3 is TGTGCCAGCAGCTTAAGAGCGGGTCAGCCCCAGCATTTT. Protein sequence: CASSLRAGQPQHF. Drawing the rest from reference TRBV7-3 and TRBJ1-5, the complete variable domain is GAGVSQTPSNKVTEKGKYVELRCDPISGHTALYWYRQSLGQGPEFLIYFQGTGAADDSGLPNDRFFAVRPEGSVSTLKIQRTERGDSAVYLCASSLRAGQPQHFGDGTRLSIL.

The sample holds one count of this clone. The CDR3 loop is CASSLDEGADTQYF. CDR3 nucleotides: TGTGCCAGCTCACTTGATGAGGGCGCAGATACGCAGTATTTT. The chain is built from TRBV18 and TRBJ2-3; tentatively, D is TRBD2 (5 bases). Trimming stripped 4 bases from V and 4 bases from J, with 12 bases between. Germline lookup yields CDR1 KGHSH and CDR2 LQKENI. This CDR3 contains 14 residues.

The CDR3 sequence: CAWGSDEQYF. CDR3 sequence (DNA): TGTGCCTGGGGTTCGGACGAGCAGTACTTC. J is TRBJ2-7 and V is TRBV30; D is undetermined. The CDR3 sequence is 10 residues long. Trimming took 5 bases from V and 5 from J, leaving 7 bases between them. The germline V gene has CDR1 GTSNPN and CDR2 SVGIG (reference sequence).

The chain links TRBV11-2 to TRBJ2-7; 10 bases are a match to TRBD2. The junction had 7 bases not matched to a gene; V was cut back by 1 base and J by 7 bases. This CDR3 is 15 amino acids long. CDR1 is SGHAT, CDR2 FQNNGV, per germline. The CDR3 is CASSLGVLAGDEQYF. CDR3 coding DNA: TGTGCCAGCAGCTTAGGTGTCCTAGCGGGAGATGAGCAGTACTTC.

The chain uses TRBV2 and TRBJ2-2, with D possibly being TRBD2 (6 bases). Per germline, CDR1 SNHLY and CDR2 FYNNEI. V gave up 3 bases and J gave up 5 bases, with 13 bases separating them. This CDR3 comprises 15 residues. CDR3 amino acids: CASSEAPGLTGELFF. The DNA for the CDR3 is TGTGCCAGCAGTGAGGCCCCGGGACTTACCGGGGAGCTGTTTTTT. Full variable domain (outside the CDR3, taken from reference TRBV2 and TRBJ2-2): EPEVTQTPSHQVTQMGQEVILRCVPISNHLYFYWYRQILGQKVEFLVSFYNNEISEKSEIFDDQFSVERPDGSNFTLKIRSTKLEDSAMYFCASSEAPGLTGELFFGEGSRLTVL.

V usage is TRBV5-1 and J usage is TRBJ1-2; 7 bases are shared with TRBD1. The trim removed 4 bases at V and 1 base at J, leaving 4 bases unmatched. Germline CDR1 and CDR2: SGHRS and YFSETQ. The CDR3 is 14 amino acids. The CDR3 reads CASSPGTDNYGYTF. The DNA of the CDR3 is TGCGCCAGCAGCCCCGGGACAGATAACTATGGCTACACCTTC.

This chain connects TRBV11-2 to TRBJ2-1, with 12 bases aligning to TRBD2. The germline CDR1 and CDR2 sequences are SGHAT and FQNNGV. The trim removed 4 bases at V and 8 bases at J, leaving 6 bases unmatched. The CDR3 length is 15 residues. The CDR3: CASSSTLAGGDEQFF. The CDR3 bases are TGTGCCAGCAGCTCGACACTAGCGGGAGGCGATGAGCAGTTCTTC.

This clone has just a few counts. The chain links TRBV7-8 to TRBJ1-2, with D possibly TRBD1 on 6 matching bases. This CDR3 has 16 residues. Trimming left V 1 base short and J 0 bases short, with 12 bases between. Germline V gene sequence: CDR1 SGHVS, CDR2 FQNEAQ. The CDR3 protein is CASSLVGGQTNYGYTF. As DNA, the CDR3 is TGTGCCAGCAGCTTAGTAGGCGGACAGACTAACTATGGCTACACCTTC.

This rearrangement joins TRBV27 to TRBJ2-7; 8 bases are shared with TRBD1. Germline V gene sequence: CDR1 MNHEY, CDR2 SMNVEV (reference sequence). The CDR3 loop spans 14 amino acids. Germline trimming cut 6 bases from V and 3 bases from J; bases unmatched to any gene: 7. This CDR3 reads CASRRAGGYYEQYF. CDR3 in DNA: TGTGCCAGCAGGAGGGCAGGGGGCTACTACGAGCAGTACTTC.

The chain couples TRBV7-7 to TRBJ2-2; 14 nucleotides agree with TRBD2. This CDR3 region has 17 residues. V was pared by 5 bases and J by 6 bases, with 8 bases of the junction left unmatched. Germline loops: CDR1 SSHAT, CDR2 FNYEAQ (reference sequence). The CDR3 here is CASSPGTSGGGAGELFF. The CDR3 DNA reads TGTGCCAGCAGCCCCGGGACTAGCGGGGGCGGCGCCGGGGAGCTGTTTTTT.